A single sample is the source of the 8 T cell receptor beta chains below, sequenced in a study of blood T cell repertoires in COVID-19. Using immunoSEQ multiplex PCR, the repertoire was profiled, and TCRdb retains in-frame clones only, with some absent. The table has roughly 150,000 clones, less than 90% seen once. Sequencing was performed on peripheral blood. Source of these receptors: a woman in her 70s with acute or convalescent COVID-19.

The gene calls are TRBV30 and TRBJ1-4, with TRBD1 identical over 8 bases. Germline CDR1 GTSNPN, CDR2 SVGIG (reference sequence). Trimming removed 0 bases from V and 7 bases from J; junction bases left unmatched: 7. The CDR3 covers 15 residues. The CDR3 DNA follows: TGTGCCTGGAGTGTTCCAGGGGGCTCGAGTGAAAAACTGTTTTTT. Translation: CAWSVPGGSSEKLFF.

This sequence joins TRBV27 and TRBJ1-1; 9 bases are a match to TRBD1. Germline lookup yields CDR1 MNHEY and CDR2 SMNVEV (reference sequence). Trimming removed 8 bases from V and 4 bases from J; junction bases left unmatched: 11. This CDR3 contains 15 residues. The CDR3 coding sequence is TGTGCCAGCGTTCAGGACAGGGGCCGGAGCACTGAAGCTTTCTTT. Translated, it gives CASVQDRGRSTEAFF.

This chain joins TRBV12-3 or TRBV12-4 and TRBJ1-2; 7 nucleotides match TRBD1. With 3 bases clipped from V and 8 bases from J, the junction kept 6 bases outside the gene matches. The CDR3 is made up of 13 amino acids. CDR3 region: CASSLGTASGYTF. The CDR3 DNA is TGTGCCAGCAGTTTGGGGACAGCATCCGGCTACACCTTC.

The chain recombines TRBV7-9 with TRBJ1-2, with D possibly matching TRBD1 (6 bases). There are 15 residues in the CDR3. CDR1 is SEHNR and CDR2 is FQNEAQ in the germline V gene (reference sequence). Trimming stripped 3 bases from V and 6 bases from J, with 17 bases between. CDR3 DNA: TGTGCCAGCAGCTTGGCGTGGGGGGGCAACGATGGCTACACCTTC. The encoded protein is CASSLAWGGNDGYTF.

The J gene is TRBJ1-3, the V gene TRBV4-2; tentatively, D is TRBD1 (6 bases). The germline V and J ends were trimmed by 0 bases and 2 bases, with 11 bases remaining between them. In germline, CDR1 is LGHNA, CDR2 YNFKEQ. This CDR3 contains 16 residues. CDR3 nucleotides: TGTGCCAGCAGCCAAGATCTGGGGGCAGCTGGAAACACCATATATTTT. Encoded protein: CASSQDLGAAGNTIYF.

The chain couples TRBV4-3 to TRBJ2-7; the D gene is possibly TRBD1 (7 bases). V lost 3 bases, J lost 3 bases, and 15 bases lay in between. Germline loops: CDR1 LGHNA, CDR2 YSLEER. The CDR3 spans 15 residues. The CDR3 reads CASSQRQGGRYEQYF. CDR3 sequence (DNA): TGCGCCAGCAGCCAGAGACAGGGAGGACGCTACGAGCAGTACTTC.

The rearrangement links TRBV6-2 or TRBV6-3 to TRBJ2-3; 11 bases fit TRBD2. Per germline, CDR1 MNHEY and CDR2 SVGEGT. Trimming removed 0 bases from V and 3 bases from J; junction bases left unmatched: 5. The CDR3 totals 17 residues. CDR3 nucleotides: TGTGCCAGCAGTTACTCTGAACTAGCGGGAGAAACAGATACGCAGTATTTT. Residues: CASSYSELAGETDTQYF.

The chain uses TRBV28 and TRBJ1-6; TRBD1 agrees at 8 bases. Unmatched junction bases numbered 2, after V lost 2 bases and J lost 8 bases. The CDR3 contains 14 residues. Germline CDR1 is MDHEN and CDR2 is SYDVKM. For the CDR3, the DNA is TGTGCCAGCAGTTTACTACAGGGGGATTCACCCCTCCACTTT. Translation gives CASSLLQGDSPLHF.